The T cell receptor (beta chain) under discussion was sequenced for a study of human T cells and chemical hapten exposure. Each CDR3 protein is one row after TCRdb ran MiXCR on the RACE reads. The sample lists around 330,000 distinct CDR3 sequences; roughly 6% were seen once. V was shortened by 1 base and J by 7 bases, with 6 bases between the two germline ends. Germline lookup yields CDR1 SGHDN and CDR2 FVKESK. The CDR3 consists of 12 residues. This clonotype was seen many times. Described time point: pre-sensitization, week 0. Treatment of the sample: therapeutic diphenylcyclopropenone sensitization with weekly scalp DPC. Patch tests were applied only after blood draws.

The receptor comes from a woman younger than 35 with alopecia areata. Some clones in this sample may be carry-over from other donors' samples. Here the sequenced sample was whole blood, taken in connection with sensitization to the hapten diphenylcyclopropenone (DPC). V is TRBV14 and J is TRBJ2-3, with D perhaps TRBD2 (5 bases). The CDR3 sequence: CASSQGLNTQYF. In DNA form, the CDR3 reads TGTGCCAGCAGCCAAGGACTAAATACGCAGTATTTT.